This T cell receptor (beta chain) appears in the sequencing data of a study of blood T cells in healthy people across ages. Sample-barcoded 5' priming and a J-beta primer mix drove a second PCR of 7 to 11 cycles. The authors tagged each cDNA molecule using a template-switch adaptor with 12 random nucleotides. TCRdb re-derived calls from the 5' RACE reads in MiXCR, one entry per CDR3 protein. Of nearly 1 million distinct CDR3 sequences listed, roughly 51% are singletons. The specimen sequenced was blood. This clonotype was obtained from a woman aged 55-75 years in good health.

Written as DNA, the CDR3 is TGCAGCGTTGTAGGGGGGAGCGTAGATACGCAGTATTTT. Translating gives CSVVGGSVDTQYF. This sequence joins TRBV29-1 and TRBJ2-3; TRBD1 or TRBD2 may be the D gene (6 bases each). V was trimmed by 4 bases and J by 5 bases, leaving 13 bases between them. Germline V gene sequence: CDR1 SQVTM, CDR2 ANQGSEA. The CDR3 totals 13 residues.